These 18 T cell receptor beta chains were all obtained from the same sample, sequenced in a study of human T cells and chemical hapten exposure. MiXCR, run by TCRdb on the RACE reads, gives a single entry per CDR3 protein. The data show about 45,000 distinct CDR3 sequences, about 4.8% seen once. Time point in this sample: healthy volunteer bleed at 2 weeks. The total RNA was obtained from whole blood that was not fractionated. The sample was whole blood. Every receptor here comes from a human donor in good health. Some clones in this sample may be carry-over from other donors' samples.

In this sample, this clonotype turned up many times. The chain recombines TRBV9 with TRBJ2-7, with TRBD1 matching over 7 bases. V lost 3 bases to trimming and J lost 1 base; unmatched junction nucleotides: 1. This CDR3 has 13 residues. CDR1 and CDR2 (germline): SGDLS, YYNGEE. This chain's CDR3 is CASSATGSYEQYF. The CDR3 DNA reads TGTGCCAGCAGCGCGACAGGGTCCTACGAGCAGTACTTC.

This clonotype was found many times. V is TRBV27 and J is TRBJ2-6; possibly TRBD1 for D (6 bases). The germline CDR1 and CDR2 sequences are MNHEY and SMNVEV (reference sequence). CDR3 length: 18 amino acids. V was trimmed by 5 bases and J by 1 base, leaving 18 bases between them. This CDR3 reads CASSPPLPGQSGANVLTF. Here the CDR3 DNA reads TGTGCCAGCAGTCCCCCGCTTCCGGGACAATCTGGGGCCAACGTCCTGACTTTC.

This clonotype was observed a handful of times. The genes are TRBV6-2 or TRBV6-3 and TRBJ2-7; maybe TRBD2 (6 bases). The V and J ends lost 0 bases and 2 bases respectively, with 11 bases between them. This CDR3 spans 15 amino acids. Germline-derived CDR1 and CDR2 are MNHEY and SVGEGT. DNA of the CDR3: TGTGCCAGCAGTTACTCCGGGACTTCGACCTACGAGCAGTACTTC. Translating it yields CASSYSGTSTYEQYF.

This clonotype has only a few counts. The rearrangement uses TRBV28 and TRBJ2-3, with 7 nucleotides matching TRBD2. Trimming at V came to 6 bases and at J to 11 bases, leaving 14 bases not matched to a gene. Germline loops: CDR1 MDHEN, CDR2 SYDVKM. CDR3 size: 14 residues. CDR3 residues: CASRKAGTKSRQYF. Here the CDR3 DNA reads TGTGCCAGCAGGAAGGCCGGGACTAAGTCGAGGCAGTATTTT.

The table lists this clonotype with a few counts. The chain employs TRBV7-2 and TRBJ2-5; the match to TRBD1 covers 7 bases. CDR3 length: 16 residues. V was clipped by 0 bases and J by 4 bases; unmatched bases: 8. The germline V gene encodes CDR1 SGHTA and CDR2 FQGNSA. The CDR3 DNA reads as TGTGCCAGCAGCTTAGCCAGGGGGAGCGTTAGAGAGACCCAGTACTTC. This codes for CASSLARGSVRETQYF.

This clonotype was picked up many times. The chain has TRBV28 and TRBJ2-3; 8 positions match TRBD1. This CDR3 has 15 residues. V lost 7 bases and J lost 2; bases outside the gene matches: 8. Germline V lookup: CDR1 MDHEN, CDR2 SYDVKM. CDR3 DNA sequence: TGTGCCAGCATGCTGGACAGGGCTTCCACAGATACGCAGTATTTT. Its translation: CASMLDRASTDTQYF.

The chain links TRBV28 to TRBJ2-3; D perhaps matches TRBD1 (5 bases). This CDR3 has 14 amino acids. V lost 5 bases and J 7 bases, leaving 16 bases between the germline ends. Germline V lookup: CDR1 MDHEN, CDR2 SYDVKM. The CDR3 spells CASSPMARTYTQYF. In nucleotides, the CDR3 is TGTGCCAGCAGTCCCATGGCCCGGACATATACGCAGTATTTT.

The chain joins TRBV10-3 to TRBJ2-3; the D is unclear. CDR3 length equals 13 residues. Germline V gene lookup returns CDR1 ENHRY and CDR2 SYGVKD. V was shortened by 7 bases and J by 1 base, with 9 bases between the two germline ends. Here the CDR3 DNA reads TGTGCCATCACCACCGGCGGCACAGATACGCAGTATTTT. Amino acids: CAITTGGTDTQYF.

This chain's CDR3 is CASSLMGAGANVLTF. DNA of the CDR3: TGTGCCAGCAGTTTAATGGGCGCCGGGGCCAACGTCCTGACTTTC. J is TRBJ2-6 and V is TRBV12-3 or TRBV12-4; D not certain. The CDR3 consists of 15 residues. The ends were cut back, 2 bases at V and 4 bases at J, with 9 bases in the middle.

This clonotype was detected ten times or more. The chain is built from TRBV12-3 or TRBV12-4 and TRBJ2-7; TRBD2 aligns across 9 bases. The V and J ends lost 3 bases and 6 bases, in that order; junction bases with no gene match: 6. CDR3 length: 14 residues. CDR3 in DNA: TGTGCCAGCAGTTTCGGGCTAGCGGGACTCGAGCAGTACTTC. Its translation is CASSFGLAGLEQYF.

The rearrangement joins TRBV29-1 to TRBJ2-7; the D gene is possibly TRBD2 (7 bases). Trimming removed 4 bases at V and 2 bases at J, with 15 bases between. The CDR3 totals 14 residues. CDR1 SQVTM and CDR2 ANQGSEA come from the germline V gene. In DNA, the CDR3 is TGCAGCGTTGGGGAGGGGACACAAACCTACGAGCAGTACTTC. Translated: CSVGEGTQTYEQYF.

This clonotype has only a few counts. The J gene is TRBJ2-1, the V gene TRBV5-1; TRBD2 aligns across 8 bases. With 5 bases clipped from V and 7 bases from J, the junction kept 8 bases outside the gene matches. The CDR3 contains 14 residues. The germline V gene encodes CDR1 SGHRS and CDR2 YFSETQ. CDR3 region: CASSSGGVRNEQFF. CDR3 bases: TGCGCCAGCAGTTCGGGAGGGGTTAGGAATGAGCAGTTCTTC.

The rearrangement uses TRBV7-9 and TRBJ2-7; possible D gene TRBD2, 5 bases. The length of the CDR3 is 15 residues. The V end was cut by 4 bases, the J end by 0 bases, with 13 bases between. Germline V gene lookup returns CDR1 SEHNR and CDR2 FQNEAQ (reference sequence). DNA for the CDR3: TGTGCCAGCAGCTCAACGGGGTTCTCCTCCTACGAGCAGTACTTC. This translates into CASSSTGFSSYEQYF.

This clonotype turned up a few times. The V and J genes are TRBV27 and TRBJ2-1; 11 bases are shared with TRBD2. V was clipped by 5 bases and J by 14 bases; unmatched bases: 17. CDR3 length equals 16 residues. Germline values: CDR1 MNHEY, CDR2 SMNVEV (reference sequence). The CDR3 DNA sequence: TGTGCCAGCAGTAAGGTTGAGGGACTAGCGGCTCACTTCGAGTTCTTC. Protein sequence: CASSKVEGLAAHFEFF.

This clonotype was detected ten times or more. The J gene is TRBJ2-1, the V gene TRBV12-3 or TRBV12-4; 14 bases are a match to TRBD2. The CDR3 runs 18 residues. The V and J ends lost 5 bases and 1 base, in that order; junction bases with no gene match: 7. Here the CDR3 reads CASSRLAGGQGSYNEQFF. CDR3 bases: TGTGCCAGCAGTCGACTAGCGGGAGGGCAAGGGTCCTACAATGAGCAGTTCTTC.

This clonotype showed up many times. The J gene is TRBJ2-7, the V gene TRBV28; a possible D gene is TRBD2 (6 bases). V was trimmed by 11 bases and J by 5 bases, leaving 13 bases between them. The germline CDR1 and CDR2 sequences are MDHEN and SYDVKM. The CDR3 extends over 11 amino acids. The chain's CDR3 is CASRLVHEQYF. The CDR3 nucleotides are TGTGCCTCACGACTAGTCCACGAGCAGTACTTC.

The gene calls are TRBV28 and TRBJ1-1, with D possibly TRBD1 on 6 matching bases. Germline V gene lookup returns CDR1 MDHEN and CDR2 SYDVKM. Trimming took 8 bases from V and 1 from J, leaving 20 bases between them. The CDR3 loop spans 16 amino acids. In DNA form, the CDR3 reads TGTGCCAGCTGCTATGTCACAGGGTTAGGGAACACTGAAGCTTTCTTT. Encoded protein: CASCYVTGLGNTEAFF. The entire variable domain, with the rest obtained from reference TRBV28 and TRBJ1-1, is as follows: DVKVTQSSRYLVKRTGEKVFLECVQDMDHENMFWYRQDPGLGLRLIYFSYDVKMKEKGDIPEGYSVSREKKERFSLILESASTNQTSMYLCASCYVTGLGNTEAFFGQGTRLTVV.

The chain recombines TRBV20-1 with TRBJ2-3; 8 bases line up with TRBD2. The germline V gene encodes CDR1 DFQATT and CDR2 SNEGSKA (reference sequence). Trimming at V came to 6 bases and at J to 4 bases, leaving 9 bases not matched to a gene. The CDR3 runs 14 residues. The CDR3 DNA follows: TGCAGTGCGCATCGGGAGGGCCGCGCAGATACGCAGTATTTT. This codes for CSAHREGRADTQYF.